These 20 T cell receptor beta chains share one sample of origin, sequenced in a study of CD8+CD57+ T cells in acquired aplastic anemia (dated by TCRdb to between 2017 and 2018). Flow cytometry had shown CD8+CD57+ cell expansion in the patients selected for sequencing. These reads were obtained on an Illumina HiSeq 2000. Genomic DNA was used as template for profiling of TCR beta VDJ combinations and CDR3 sequences. TCRdb ran its own pipeline on the public reads, namely fastp trimming at Q25 and MiXCR clone calling, and kept in-frame beta chains. A single entry per CDR3 protein holds the most common genes and DNA from its merged rows. This sample holds about 180,000 distinct CDR3 sequences; around 50% were observed only once. The top ten clones comprise roughly 13% of the sample. The sequenced material came from sorted CD4+, CD8+, or CD8+CD57+ T cells (not recorded which) from PBMCs. These receptors were obtained from a human donor with aplastic anemia.

J is TRBJ1-2 and V is TRBV3-1, with 9 bases matching TRBD1. The CDR3 has 14 residues. V trimming: 4 bases; J trimming: 4 bases; junction bases outside the gene matches: 4. Germline V gene sequence: CDR1 LGHDT, CDR2 YNNKEL (reference sequence). The CDR3: CASSPGTGSYGYTF. Written as DNA, the CDR3 is TGTGCCAGCAGCCCGGGGACAGGGAGCTATGGCTACACCTTC. The full variable domain, completed using reference TRBV3-1 and TRBJ1-2, is DTAVSQTPKYLVTQMGNDKSIKCEQNLGHDTMYWYKQDSKKFLKIMFSYNNKELIINETVPNRFSPKSPDKAHLNLHINSLELGDSAVYFCASSPGTGSYGYTFGSGTRLTVV.

J is TRBJ2-7 and V is TRBV5-5; the D is unclear. Near its end, the DNA agrees better with TRBJ2-5, so the J call may be wrong. Per germline, CDR1 SGHKS and CDR2 YYEKEE (reference sequence). The CDR3 consists of 14 residues. CDR3 region: CASSIDGRGETQYF. CDR3 in DNA: TGTGCCAGCAGCATCGACGGTCGTGGAGAGACCCAGTACTTC.

This clonotype was seen only a few times. V gene TRBV19 combines with J gene TRBJ1-6; 7 bases map to TRBD1. The J segment lost 6 bases and the V segment lost 3 bases, leaving 2 bases of the junction unmatched. Germline assignment: CDR1 LNHDA and CDR2 SQIVND (reference sequence). The CDR3 is made up of 14 amino acids. The CDR3 DNA is TGTGCCAGTAGTATTCGGACAGGTAATTCACCCCTCCACTTT. Its protein is CASSIRTGNSPLHF. The entire variable domain, with the rest obtained from reference TRBV19 and TRBJ1-6, is as follows: DGGITQSPKYLFRKEGQNVTLSCEQNLNHDAMYWYRQDPGQGLRLIYYSQIVNDFQKGDIAEGYSVSREKKESFPLTVTSAQKNPTAFYLCASSIRTGNSPLHFGNGTRLTVT.

As for this clonotype: A single base separates this from a much larger clone, so it may be a read error. The rearrangement joins TRBV20-1 to TRBJ1-5; D call uncertain. Germline values: CDR1 DFQATT, CDR2 SNEGSKA (reference sequence). There are 19 residues in the CDR3. The V end was cut by 0 bases, the J end by 0 bases, with 21 bases between. CDR3 protein: CSARDLGSGDDYSNQPQHF. CDR3 bases: TGCAGTGCTAGAGATCTAGGTTCAGGAGACGACTATAGCAATCAGCCCCAGCATTTT.

This clonotype occurred many times. This rearrangement joins TRBV19 to TRBJ1-3; D remains ambiguous. Germline V CDR1 and CDR2: LNHDA, SQIVND (reference sequence). The V and J ends lost 4 bases and 0 bases respectively, with 10 bases between them. CDR3 length equals 15 residues. CDR3 in DNA: TGTGCCAGTAGTACCACGGGAGGCTCTGGAAACACCATATATTTT. Its protein is CASSTTGGSGNTIYF.

The table lists this clonotype with many counts. The chain links TRBV9 to TRBJ1-1; D perhaps matches TRBD1 (6 bases). The germline V and J ends were trimmed by 2 bases and 5 bases, with 13 bases remaining between them. Germline V CDR1 and CDR2: SGDLS, YYNGEE. CDR3 length: 14 residues. CDR3 sequence: CASSVGGGGTEAFF. CDR3 DNA sequence: TGTGCCAGCAGCGTTGGAGGGGGGGGTACTGAAGCTTTCTTT.

The genes are TRBV5-1 and TRBJ1-6; D unclear. The CDR3 is 16 amino acids. From germline, CDR1 is SGHRS and CDR2 YFSETQ. Trimming pared 4 bases from V and 7 bases from J, leaving 18 bases between. CDR3 DNA: TGCGCCAGCAGCCCAGACGGACGGAGTAACAATTCACCCCTCCACTTT. This translates into CASSPDGRSNNSPLHF.

The chain carries TRBV19 and TRBJ1-1, with 7 bases lining up with TRBD1. The CDR3 loop spans 14 amino acids. V lost 5 bases and J lost 3; bases outside the gene matches: 6. Germline CDR1 and CDR2: LNHDA and SQIVND (reference sequence). The CDR3 DNA follows: TGTGCCAGTAGTTTTCGACAGGGCTACACTGAAGCTTTCTTT. This translates into CASSFRQGYTEAFF.

On this clonotype: Compared with germline, one end of the junction differs, possibly owing to a read error. In nucleotides, the CDR3 is TGTGCCAGCAGCCGAAACAATGAGCAGCTCTTC. It translates to CASSRNNEQLF. The rearrangement joins TRBV7-9 to TRBJ2-1, with D unresolved. The CDR3 sequence is 11 residues long. Germline CDR1 is SEHNR and CDR2 is FQNEAQ (reference sequence).

For this clonotype: A much larger clonotype is one base distant, so this may be a read error. The chain is built from TRBV19 and TRBJ2-2, with D possibly being TRBD2 (5 bases). The CDR3 covers 14 residues. The V gene's germline CDR1 is LNHDA and CDR2 SQIVND (reference sequence). V lost 6 bases and J lost 7, with 15 bases in between. This chain's CDR3 is CASRPQEAGGELFF. The CDR3, as DNA: TGTGCCAGTAGGCCCCAGGAGGCCGGCGGGGAGCTGTTTTTT. Together with reference TRBV19 and TRBJ2-2, the CDR3 gives the full variable domain: DGGITQSPKYLFRKEGQNVTLSCEQNLNHDAMYWYRQDPGQGLRLIYYSQIVNDFQKGDIAEGYSVSREKKESFPLTVTSAQKNPTAFYLCASRPQEAGGELFFGEGSRLTVL.

The chain employs TRBV20-1 and TRBJ2-2, with D possibly TRBD1 on 6 matching bases. CDR3 size: 14 residues. Germline values: CDR1 DFQATT, CDR2 SNEGSKA (reference sequence). The V end lost 5 bases, the J end lost 0 bases, and 10 bases lay between the germline ends. The CDR3 DNA is TGCAGTGCTGGACAGCCAACGAACACCGGGGAGCTGTTTTTT. Protein: CSAGQPTNTGELFF.

The chain has TRBV15 and TRBJ2-1; D assignment may be TRBD1 or TRBD2 (5 bases each). Germline assignment: CDR1 LNHNV and CDR2 YYDKDF (reference sequence). The V gene lost 0 bases and the J gene lost 0 bases, with 12 bases spanning the gap. The CDR3 has 17 residues. The CDR3 DNA is TGTGCCACCAGCAGAGATCGGGACCCCAACTCCTACAATGAGCAGTTCTTC. Translation: CATSRDRDPNSYNEQFF.

The genes are TRBV27 and TRBJ2-7; 9 nucleotides match TRBD1. Germline V gene sequence: CDR1 MNHEY, CDR2 SMNVEV (reference sequence). V lost 6 bases and J lost 4; bases outside the gene matches: 7. There are 14 residues in the CDR3. This CDR3 reads CASRQQGARYEQYF. CDR3 bases: TGTGCCAGCAGACAACAGGGGGCGAGGTACGAGCAGTACTTC.

This clonotype was found a few times. The V call is TRBV7-9, the J call TRBJ2-2; D remains unclear. Germline V CDR1 and CDR2: SEHNR, FQNEAQ (reference sequence). V was cut by 2 bases and J by 0 bases, with 4 bases left in between. The CDR3 consists of 14 residues. CDR3 sequence: CASSLRANTGELFF. In DNA form, the CDR3 reads TGTGCCAGCAGCTTAAGGGCGAACACCGGGGAGCTGTTTTTT.

The CDR3: CAISTGTGELFF. The CDR3 bases are TGTGCCATCAGCACCGGGACAGGGGAGCTGTTTTTT. The chain employs TRBV10-3 and TRBJ2-2, with D maybe TRBD1 (6 bases). V lost 6 bases and J lost 8, with 10 bases in between. The length of the CDR3 is 12 residues. Germline-derived CDR1 and CDR2 are ENHRY and SYGVKD.

About this clonotype: It is likely a read error, because the conserved phenylalanine at the end of the CDR3 is missing. This chain uses TRBV20-1 with TRBJ1-2; D is possibly TRBD1 (5 bases). CDR1 is DFQATT, CDR2 SNEGSKA, per germline (reference sequence). V was cut by 1 base and J by 2 bases, with 11 bases left in between. The CDR3 has 14 amino acids. CDR3 region: CSARGTGTNYGYTL. CDR3 bases: TGCAGTGCTAGAGGTACGGGGACCAACTATGGCTACACCCTC.

The chain carries TRBV2 and TRBJ1-5; D gene uncertain. CDR1 is SNHLY, CDR2 FYNNEI, per germline. V lost 4 bases to trimming and J lost 0 bases, with 10 bases between them. The CDR3 spans 15 residues. CDR3 nucleotides: TGTGCCAGCAGTGTTTTTGGAGATAGCAATCAGCCCCAGCATTTT. As protein: CASSVFGDSNQPQHF. Full variable domain (missing parts from reference TRBV2 and TRBJ1-5): EPEVTQTPSHQVTQMGQEVILRCVPISNHLYFYWYRQILGQKVEFLVSFYNNEISEKSEIFDDQFSVERPDGSNFTLKIRSTKLEDSAMYFCASSVFGDSNQPQHFGDGTRLSIL.

The chain joins TRBV6-1 to TRBJ1-2; the D is unclear. CDR3 size: 13 residues. The germline V gene has CDR1 MNHNS and CDR2 SASEGT. V was shortened by 7 bases and J by 8 bases, with 17 bases between the two germline ends. The CDR3 DNA is TGTGCCAGCACCGAGGGTGGGGTCCGGGGCTACACCTTC. It codes for CASTEGGVRGYTF.

This clonotype has only a few counts. The chain is built from TRBV2 and TRBJ1-6; D not resolved. Deletions cut 3 bases from V and 10 bases from J, with 10 bases between. This CDR3 is 13 amino acids long. Germline V gene sequence: CDR1 SNHLY, CDR2 FYNNEI. As DNA, the CDR3 is TGTGCCAGCAGTGAGACTTTTCAATCACCCCTCCACTTT. It codes for CASSETFQSPLHF.

Concerning this clonotype: This may be a read error, as it is one base from a much larger clone. The V gene is TRBV4-1, the J gene TRBJ1-1; D is uncertain. The germline CDR1 and CDR2 sequences are MGHRA and YSYEKL. This CDR3 is 14 amino acids long. V was trimmed by 4 bases and J by 0 bases, leaving 9 bases between them. The CDR3 DNA follows: TGCGCCAGCAGCCTAGAGTCGATGAACACTGAAGCTTTCTTT. It codes for CASSLESMNTEAFF.